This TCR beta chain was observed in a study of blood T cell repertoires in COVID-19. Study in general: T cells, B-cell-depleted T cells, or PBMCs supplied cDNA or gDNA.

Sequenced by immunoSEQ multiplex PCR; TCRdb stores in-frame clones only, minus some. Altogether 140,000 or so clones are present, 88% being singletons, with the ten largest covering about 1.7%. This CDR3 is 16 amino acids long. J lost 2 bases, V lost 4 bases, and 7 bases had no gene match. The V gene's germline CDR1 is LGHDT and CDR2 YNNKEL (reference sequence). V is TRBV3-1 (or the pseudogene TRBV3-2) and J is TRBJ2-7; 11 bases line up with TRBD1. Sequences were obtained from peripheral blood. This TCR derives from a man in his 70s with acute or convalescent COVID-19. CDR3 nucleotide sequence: TGTGCCAGCAGCCGGGGACAGGGGGTTGGTACCTACGAGCAGTACTTC. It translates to CASSRGQGVGTYEQYF.